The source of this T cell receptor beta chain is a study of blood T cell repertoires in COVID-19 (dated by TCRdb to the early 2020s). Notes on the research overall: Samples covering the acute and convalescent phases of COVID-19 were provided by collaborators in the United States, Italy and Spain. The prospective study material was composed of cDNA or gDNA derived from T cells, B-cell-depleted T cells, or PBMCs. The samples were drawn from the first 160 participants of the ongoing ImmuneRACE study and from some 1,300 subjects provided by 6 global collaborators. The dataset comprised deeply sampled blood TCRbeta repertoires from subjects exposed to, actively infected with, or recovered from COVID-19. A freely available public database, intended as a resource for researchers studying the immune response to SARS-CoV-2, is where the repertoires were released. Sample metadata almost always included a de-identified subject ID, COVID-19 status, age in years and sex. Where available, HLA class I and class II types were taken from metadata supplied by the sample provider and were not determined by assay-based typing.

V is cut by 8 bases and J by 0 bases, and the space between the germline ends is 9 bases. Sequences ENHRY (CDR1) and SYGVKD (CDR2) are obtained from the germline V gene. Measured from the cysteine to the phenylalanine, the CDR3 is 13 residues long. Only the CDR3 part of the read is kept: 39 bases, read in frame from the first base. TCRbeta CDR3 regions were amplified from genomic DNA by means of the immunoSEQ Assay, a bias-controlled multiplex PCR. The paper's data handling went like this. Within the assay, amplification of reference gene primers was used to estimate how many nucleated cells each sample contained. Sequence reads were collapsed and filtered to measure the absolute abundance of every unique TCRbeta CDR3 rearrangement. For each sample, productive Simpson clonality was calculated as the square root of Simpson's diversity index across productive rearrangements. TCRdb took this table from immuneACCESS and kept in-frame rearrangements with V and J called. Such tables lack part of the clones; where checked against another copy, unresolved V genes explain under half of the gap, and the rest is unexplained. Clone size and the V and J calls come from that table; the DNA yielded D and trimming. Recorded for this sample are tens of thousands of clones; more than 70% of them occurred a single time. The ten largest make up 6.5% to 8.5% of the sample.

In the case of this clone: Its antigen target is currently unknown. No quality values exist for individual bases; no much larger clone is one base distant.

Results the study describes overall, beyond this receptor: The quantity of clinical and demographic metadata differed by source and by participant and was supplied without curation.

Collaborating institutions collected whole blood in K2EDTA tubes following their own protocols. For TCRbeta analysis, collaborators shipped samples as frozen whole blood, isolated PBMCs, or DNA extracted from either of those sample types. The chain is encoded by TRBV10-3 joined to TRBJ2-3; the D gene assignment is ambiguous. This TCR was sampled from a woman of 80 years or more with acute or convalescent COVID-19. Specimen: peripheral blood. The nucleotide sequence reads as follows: TGTGCCATCCGAGCTGTTAGCACAGATACGCAGTATTTT. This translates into CAIRAVSTDTQYF.